The 6 T cell receptor beta chains reported below all come from one sample, sequenced in a study of blood T cell repertoires in COVID-19. Here immunoSEQ multiplex PCR was the method, and the copy in TCRdb shows in-frame clones only, minus some. The sample carries around 300,000 clones, around 86% recorded once. Sequenced: peripheral blood. These receptors were taken from a woman aged 40 to 50 who had recovered from COVID-19.

This chain uses TRBV30 with TRBJ2-1; D not resolved. The CDR3 length is 15 residues. V shed 2 bases and J shed 3 bases, with 14 bases lying between them. Germline V gene sequence: CDR1 GTSNPN, CDR2 SVGIG (reference sequence). CDR3 residues: CAWSPSAASYNEQFF. DNA for the CDR3: TGTGCCTGGAGTCCCTCGGCAGCGAGCTACAATGAGCAGTTCTTC.

The rearrangement links TRBV7-9 to TRBJ2-5; possible D gene TRBD2, 6 bases. Between the trimmed V and J ends, which lost 8 bases and 2 bases, there was a span of 9 bases. This CDR3 region has 12 residues. The germline gives CDR1 SEHNR, CDR2 FQNEAQ (reference sequence). In DNA, the CDR3 is TGTGCCAGCGATGGACTACAAGAGACCCAGTACTTC. Its translation: CASDGLQETQYF.

The V gene is TRBV11-3, the J gene TRBJ2-7; D unresolved. V was cut by 4 bases and J by 5 bases, with 12 bases left in between. The germline CDR1 and CDR2 sequences are SGHNT and YENEEA. The CDR3 loop spans 13 amino acids. Written as DNA, the CDR3 is TGTGCCAGCAGCTCCTCGACTGCTGACGAGCAGTACTTC. Its protein product is CASSSSTADEQYF.

The chain has TRBV5-1 and TRBJ2-1; 12 bases agree with TRBD2. This CDR3 has 14 amino acids. Germline V gene lookup returns CDR1 SGHRS and CDR2 YFSETQ. Trimming at V came to 6 bases and at J to 6 bases, leaving 4 bases not matched to a gene. The CDR3 reads CASTSGLAGNEQFF. CDR3 DNA: TGCGCCAGCACCTCGGGACTAGCGGGCAATGAGCAGTTCTTC.

V is TRBV19 and J is TRBJ2-7; the match to TRBD1 covers 8 bases. V shed 5 bases, J shed 6 bases, and the junction held 9 bases outside the gene matches. Germline V gene data show CDR1 as LNHDA and CDR2 as SQIVND (reference sequence). This CDR3 region has 14 residues. The CDR3 nucleotides are TGTGCCAGTAGTCCCCAGGGGGCGCGATCCGAGCAGTACTTC. Translation: CASSPQGARSEQYF.

The rearrangement uses TRBV3-1 (or the pseudogene TRBV3-2) and TRBJ2-7; maybe TRBD2 (6 bases). V gave up 0 bases and J gave up 0 bases, with 15 bases separating them. There are 17 residues in the CDR3. In germline, CDR1 is LGHDT, CDR2 YNNKEL (reference sequence). This CDR3 is CASSQDRIWRDSYEQYF. CDR3 in DNA: TGTGCCAGCAGCCAAGATCGAATATGGCGGGACTCCTACGAGCAGTACTTC.